Below are 16 T cell receptor beta chains sequenced from a single sample in a study of tumor and adjacent non-tumor tissue in lung cancer (dated by TCRdb to 2017 to 2018). RNA was extracted from bulk unsorted tissue and checked for quality with a NanoDrop ND-1000 and an Agilent 2100. Receptor libraries were prepared by multiplex PCR. TCRdb lists the instrument as Illumina HiSeq 2500. TCRbeta libraries were built by three rounds of nested PCR using primers (Table S4), following protocols modified from ARM-PCR. Clones were called with MiXCR by TCRdb after fastp trimmed the public reads at Q25, and only in-frame beta chains were retained. All rows with the same CDR3 protein become a single entry with the most common DNA and genes. Counted in this sample were over 85,000 distinct CDR3 sequences; about 87% of them appeared once. The top ten hold 20% to 25% of the sample. Sequencing was performed on lung tumor tissue. These TCRs come from a man in his 70s with non-small cell lung cancer.

At least ten counts were recorded for this clonotype. This sequence joins TRBV20-1 and TRBJ2-2; a possible D gene is TRBD1 (5 bases). The V and J ends lost 6 bases and 1 base respectively, with 18 bases between them. This CDR3 contains 16 residues. Per germline, CDR1 DFQATT and CDR2 SNEGSKA (reference sequence). The CDR3 coding sequence is TGCAGTGCCTCCCTCAGGAGACAGAAGAACACCGGGGAGCTGTTTTTT. Translated: CSASLRRQKNTGELFF.

The chain is built from TRBV29-1 and TRBJ2-1, with D uncertain. The V and J ends lost 1 base and 0 bases respectively, with 10 bases between them. Germline V gene data show CDR1 as SQVTM and CDR2 as ANQGSEA. The CDR3 is 15 residues long. The chain's CDR3 is CSVEGSHTSYNEQFF. Written as DNA, the CDR3 is TGCAGCGTTGAAGGTTCCCATACCTCCTACAATGAGCAGTTCTTC.

Turning to this clonotype: One end of the junction is discordant with germline, which a read error may explain. The chain is built from TRBV10-3 and TRBJ2-7, with D maybe TRBD2 (5 bases). This CDR3 spans 12 amino acids. Germline V lookup: CDR1 ENHRY, CDR2 SYGVKD. DNA of the CDR3: TGTGTCATCAGTAGTGCGGGCCGCGAGCAGTATTTC. It codes for CVISSAGREQYF.

In this sample, this clonotype turned up many times. V gene TRBV28 combines with J gene TRBJ2-3, with TRBD2 as a possible D gene (6 bases). V gave up 3 bases and J gave up 2 bases, with 9 bases separating them. Germline V gene sequence: CDR1 MDHEN, CDR2 SYDVKM. The CDR3 totals 14 residues. The DNA of the CDR3 is TGTGCCAGCAGTTTTGCGGGAACCACAGATACGCAGTATTTT. Protein: CASSFAGTTDTQYF.

Of note for this clonotype: At one boundary the junction diverges from the germline segment, which might be a read error. The chain has TRBV14 and TRBJ2-2; 8 positions match TRBD2. The germline gives CDR1 SGHDN, CDR2 FVKESK. The CDR3 loop spans 16 amino acids. The CDR3 DNA reads TGTGCCTGCAGGCGAACTAGCGGAGCGAACAGCAGGGAGCTGTTTTTT. Its protein product is CACRRTSGANSRELFF.

As concerns this clonotype: One base away lies a much larger clone, so this may be a sequencing read error. The missing conserved phenylalanine or tryptophan at the end of this CDR3 makes a read error likely. Here the CDR3 DNA reads TGCAGTGCTAGAGCTGCGGGGAGATCCTATAATTCACCCCTCCACTTA. This sequence encodes CSARAAGRSYNSPLHL. The chain has TRBV20-1 and TRBJ1-6; D not certain. The CDR3 runs 16 residues. Germline lookup yields CDR1 DFQATT and CDR2 SNEGSKA (reference sequence). The V end was cut by 1 base, the J end by 1 base, with 11 bases between.

Comments on this clonotype: This sequence may be a read error, since a much larger clone differs from it by one base. The CDR3 is CSAREPWAPSYEQYF. In nucleotides, the CDR3 is TGCAGTGCTAGAGAGCCATGGGCCCCTTCCTACGAGCAGTACTTC. This chain joins TRBV20-1 and TRBJ2-7; D not resolved. Between the trimmed V and J ends, which lost 0 bases and 1 base, there was a span of 13 bases. This CDR3 region has 15 residues. In germline, CDR1 is DFQATT, CDR2 SNEGSKA (reference sequence).

This clonotype has only one observation. At one boundary the junction diverges from the germline segment, which might be a read error. V gene TRBV7-3 combines with J gene TRBJ2-1; tentatively, D is TRBD1 or TRBD2 (5 bases each). Germline loops: CDR1 SGHTA, CDR2 FQGTGA. The CDR3 has 15 residues. CDR3 bases: TGTGCCAGCAGCTTAGAACCCCGGGGCCCATTCCCTTTTTTGTTC. The encoded protein is CASSLEPRGPFPFLF.

This clonotype was recorded only once. No conserved phenylalanine or tryptophan ends this CDR3, so it is likely a read error. The chain combines TRBV29-1 with TRBJ1-2, with D tentatively TRBD1 (5 bases). CDR1 and CDR2 from the germline V gene are SQVTM and ANQGSEA. The CDR3 contains 13 residues. Trimming took 7 bases from V and 7 from J, leaving 19 bases between them. The CDR3: CSAFGRVNIGYTL. For the CDR3, the DNA is TGCAGCGCATTCGGCAGGGTGAACATTGGCTACACCTTA.

The sample holds a few counts of this clonotype. The junction departs from germline at one end; a sequencing error may be responsible. This chain connects TRBV4-3 to TRBJ2-5; tentative D call: TRBD1 (6 bases). The CDR3 consists of 16 residues. From germline, CDR1 is LGHNA and CDR2 YSLEER. The CDR3 loop is CASSQAGRVGQETQYF. Written as DNA, the CDR3 is TGTGCCAGCAGCCAAGCCGGAAGGGTGGGACAAGAGACCCAATACTTC.

The genes are TRBV12-3 or TRBV12-4 and TRBJ2-1, with 11 bases matching TRBD2. The CDR3 has 14 residues. CDR3 amino acids: CFSSLAGGSDGQFF. CDR3 nucleotides: TGTTTCAGCAGTCTAGCGGGGGGCTCGGATGGGCAGTTCTTC.

In regard to this clonotype: Lacking the conserved final phenylalanine or tryptophan, this CDR3 likely reflects a read error. The gene calls are TRBV29-1 and TRBJ2-7, with 11 bases matching TRBD2. This CDR3 is built from 14 residues. J gave up 4 bases and V 3 bases, and 5 bases lay outside the gene matches. Germline CDR1 reads SQVTM; CDR2 reads ANQGSEA. The CDR3 DNA reads as TGCAGCGTTGACGGACTAGCGGGCGCATACGAGCAGTACCTC. This sequence encodes CSVDGLAGAYEQYL.

This sequence joins TRBV6-5 and TRBJ1-5, with D uncertain. Trimming took off 9 bases at V and 0 bases at J, with 12 bases between the two ends. Germline CDR1 is MNHEY and CDR2 is SVGAGI. The CDR3 loop spans 14 amino acids. The CDR3 sequence is CASSPRYSNQPQHF. CDR3 coding DNA: TGTGCCAGTAGTCCTCGGTATAGCAATCAGCCCCAGCATTTT.

Comment on this clonotype: Sequence at one end of the junction differs from germline and may be a read error. This sequence joins TRBV4-1 and TRBJ2-5; D tentatively reads TRBD1 or TRBD2 (6 bases each). The CDR3 has 14 amino acids. Germline V gene data show CDR1 as MGHRA and CDR2 as YSYEKL. The DNA of the CDR3 is TGCGCTAGCGGCCAACAGTGGGGGCATGAGACCCTGTACTTC. Translating gives CASGQQWGHETLYF.

The chain recombines TRBV29-1 with TRBJ1-2, with 9 bases lining up with TRBD1. The CDR3 loop spans 13 amino acids. The germline V gene encodes CDR1 SQVTM and CDR2 ANQGSEA. In DNA, the CDR3 is TGCGGCATACCCGGGACAGGGAACTATGGCTACACCTTC. Translated: CGIPGTGNYGYTF. Together with reference TRBV29-1 and TRBJ1-2, the CDR3 gives the full variable domain: SAVISQKPSRDICQRGTSLTIQCQVDSQVTMMFWYRQQPGQSLTLIATANQGSEATYESGFVIDKFPISRPNLTFSTLTVSNMSPEDSSIYLCGIPGTGNYGYTFGSGTRLTVV.

Note on this clonotype: Since a much larger clone is just one base distant, this may be a read error. The chain links TRBV28 to TRBJ1-1; unclear D gene. This CDR3 comprises 13 residues. Germline values: CDR1 MDHEN, CDR2 SYDVKM. The V end lost 6 bases, the J end lost 4 bases, and 12 bases lay between the germline ends. Here the CDR3 DNA reads TGTGCCAGCAGCATCGACACGGGCACTGAAGCTTTCTTT. Protein: CASSIDTGTEAFF.